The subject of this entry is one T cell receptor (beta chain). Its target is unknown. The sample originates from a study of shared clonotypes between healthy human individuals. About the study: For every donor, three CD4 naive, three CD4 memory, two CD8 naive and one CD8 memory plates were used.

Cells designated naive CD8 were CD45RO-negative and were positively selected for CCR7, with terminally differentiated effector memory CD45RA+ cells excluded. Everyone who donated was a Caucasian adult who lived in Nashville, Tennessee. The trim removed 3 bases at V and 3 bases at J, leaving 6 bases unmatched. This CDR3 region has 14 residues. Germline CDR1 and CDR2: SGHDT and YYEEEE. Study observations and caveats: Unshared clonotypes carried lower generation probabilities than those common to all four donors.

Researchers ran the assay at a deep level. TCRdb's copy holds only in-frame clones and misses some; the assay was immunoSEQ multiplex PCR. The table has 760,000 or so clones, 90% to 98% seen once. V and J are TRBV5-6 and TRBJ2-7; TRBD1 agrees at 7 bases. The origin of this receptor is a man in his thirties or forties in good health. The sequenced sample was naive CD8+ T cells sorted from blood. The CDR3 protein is CASSSGGSDYEQYF. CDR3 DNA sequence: TGTGCCAGCAGCTCAGGGGGATCAGACTACGAGCAGTACTTC.